These 2 T cell receptor beta chains share one sample of origin, sequenced in a study of vaccination effects on CD4 cells after COVID-19. Investigators separated out CD4+ T cells once 10 days of culture had passed. Of the BNT162b2 and mRNA-1273 vaccines, participants received two doses of one or the other. For these receptors, no antigen is known. Sequencing was performed with immunoSEQ multiplex PCR; in TCRdb, only in-frame clones are kept and a portion is missing. Of 60,000 to 80,000 clones in the sample, 74% are singletons; the top ten hold 2.2%. The material was CD4+ T cells from PBMCs cultured without peptide, obtained after COVID-19 vaccination. The receptor set was obtained from a human donor who received a COVID-19 vaccine.

The rearrangement links TRBV28 to TRBJ2-7; perhaps TRBD1 as D (6 bases). This CDR3 spans 12 amino acids. V was trimmed by 5 bases and J by 3 bases, leaving 8 bases between them. Germline assignment: CDR1 MDHEN and CDR2 SYDVKM. Written as DNA, the CDR3 is TGTGCCAGCAGTAGGACAGACTACGAGCAGTACGTC. Its translation is CASSRTDYEQYV.

This clone has just one count. The rearrangement links TRBV5-6 to TRBJ1-1, with TRBD1 identical over 9 bases. The CDR3 length is 15 residues. Trimming cost V 4 bases and J 7 bases; bases outside gene matches: 11. Germline CDR1 and CDR2: SGHDT and YYEEEE. The CDR3 is CASSVRDRELIEAFF. DNA for the CDR3: TGTGCCAGCAGCGTAAGGGACAGGGAGTTGATTGAAGCTTTCTTT.